The clone carrying this TCR beta chain was observed at least ten times. Germline loops: CDR1 SGHVS, CDR2 FNYEAQ. V was shortened by 5 bases and J by 9 bases, with 14 bases between the two germline ends. The CDR3 totals 13 residues. This entry is derived from a study of human T cells and chemical hapten exposure. Turning to the study itself: Weekly administration of diphenylcyclopropenone to the scalp of patients continued throughout the roughly 25-week study.

As to time point: pre-sensitization, week 0. Treatment here: therapeutic diphenylcyclopropenone sensitization with weekly scalp DPC. TCRdb called the RACE reads again in MiXCR, with one record for every CDR3 protein. The sample shows approximately 100,000 distinct CDR3 sequences, 9.6% of them seen only once. Sample: whole blood, taken in connection with sensitization to the hapten diphenylcyclopropenone (DPC). J is TRBJ2-1 and V is TRBV7-6; D remains unclear. This sequence was found in a woman between 35 and 50 years old with alopecia areata. Some clones in this sample may be carry-over from other donors' samples. The DNA for the CDR3 is TGTGCCAGCAGCACTCGGCTGGGCGGTGAGCAGTTCTTC. This gives the protein CASSTRLGGEQFF.